The clone carrying this TCR beta chain appeared a single time. The target antigen is unknown. TCRdb's copy holds only in-frame clones and misses some; the assay was immunoSEQ multiplex PCR. This sample has some 66,000 clones, with roughly four fifths found just once. The ends lost 5 bases at V and 1 base at J; junction bases unmatched: 3. This CDR3 contains 14 residues. Germline V CDR1 and CDR2: SGHRS, YFSETQ. This entry belongs to a study of OX40 agonist ivuxolimab in advanced cancers. Study outcomes and limitations: CD8+ T cells were the subset that, on average, had more expanded clones than CD4+. Clonal expansion was seen in CD4+ and CD8+ blood T cells by week 6 at 0.1 to 3.0 mg/kg.

This chain connects TRBV5-1 to TRBJ2-5; 9 bases align to TRBD2. The sequence came from an adult with an advanced solid tumor such as melanoma, head and neck, liver or kidney cancer. Specimen: CD4+ or CD8+ T cells sorted from blood, collected in a trial of the OX40 agonist ivuxolimab. The CDR3 is CASSPSGVQETQYF. In DNA, the CDR3 is TGCGCCAGCAGTCCTAGCGGGGTCCAAGAGACCCAGTACTTC.